What follows is one TCR beta chain and its context. Its cognate antigen is unknown. All of the donors were Caucasians in good health. cDNA carried unique molecular identifiers, and a universal primer site was added by template switching. TCRdb fed the 5' RACE reads into MiXCR, producing one record per CDR3 protein. The data hold around 490,000 distinct CDR3 sequences, with nearly 15% observed a single time. This CDR3 is 14 amino acids long. Germline CDR1 reads SEHNR; CDR2 reads FQNEAQ (reference sequence). Trimming took off 0 bases at V and 7 bases at J, with 10 bases between the two ends. The data stem from a study of identical twins. Study-level findings and limits: Reduced insertions were recorded for abundant cord blood beta clonotypes, with no such pattern in memory repertoires.

These data also formed part of another study, on yellow fever vaccine responses in identical twins.

The J gene is TRBJ2-1, the V gene TRBV7-9; tentative D call: TRBD1 (5 bases). Sequenced material: CD4+ T cells sorted from blood. The sequence was obtained from a woman younger than 30 in good health. The CDR3 DNA reads as TGTGCCAGCAGCTTAGCCAGGGCTCAGAATGAGCAGTTCTTC. The encoded protein is CASSLARAQNEQFF. Variable domain in full (rest from reference TRBV7-9 and TRBJ2-1): DTGVSQNPRHKITKRGQNVTFRCDPISEHNRLYWYRQTLGQGPEFLTYFQNEAQLEKSRLLSDRFSAERPKGSFSTLEIQRTEQGDSAMYLCASSLARAQNEQFFGPGTRLTVL.